This T cell receptor (beta chain) is drawn from a study of OX40 agonist ivuxolimab in advanced cancers. Notes on the study in general: A proportion of nonresponders additionally exhibited low normalized T-cell clonal expansion.

Germline V gene data show CDR1 as SGHDT and CDR2 as YYEEEE. The CDR3 is made up of 15 amino acids. Unmatched junction bases numbered 9, after V lost 4 bases and J lost 2 bases. For this clone: Antigen unknown.

The assay was immunoSEQ multiplex PCR, and TCRdb's table has in-frame clones only and misses some. The sample has fewer than 10,000 clones; around 89% are singletons. V usage is TRBV5-6 and J usage is TRBJ2-7; 7 positions agree with TRBD1. Specimen: CD4+ or CD8+ T cells sorted from blood, collected in a trial of the OX40 agonist ivuxolimab. The source of this sequence is an adult with an advanced solid tumor such as melanoma, head and neck, liver or kidney cancer. The CDR3 DNA is TGTGCCAGCAGCCGGACCGGGACAGAGACCTACGAGCAGTACTTC. Its protein product is CASSRTGTETYEQYF.